This T cell receptor (beta chain) was identified during a study of blood T cell repertoires in COVID-19. Study background: Acute and convalescent COVID-19 samples came from the United States, Italy and Spain. Sample material is recorded as cDNA or gDNA derived from T cells, B-cell-depleted T cells, or PBMCs.

In the study's own analysis: It was from reference gene primer amplification that nucleated cell counts were estimated. The data were produced by immunoSEQ multiplex PCR, yet TCRdb's version contains in-frame clones alone and is incomplete. V and J calls and clone size are given by that table; D and trimming were obtained from the DNA. The sample consists of approximately 120,000 clones, about 82% of them appearing once. V gave up 0 bases and J gave up 3 bases, with 17 bases separating them. Germline V gene data show CDR1 as LGHNA and CDR2 as YSLEER. The CDR3 length is 17 residues. The receptor's source is a human donor in a cohort sampled during active COVID-19. The chain couples TRBV4-3 to TRBJ2-5, with a possible D match to TRBD1 (6 bases). Sequenced input: peripheral blood. The CDR3 nucleotides read TGCGCCAGCAGCCAAGATATTATCGGGGCAGGGGAAGAGACCCAGTACTTC. It yields the protein CASSQDIIGAGEETQYF.